The entry below describes one T cell receptor (beta chain). The authors' processing: How many nucleated cells were present was estimated from reference gene primer amplification. This table comes from immunoSEQ multiplex PCR, and its TCRdb copy is limited to in-frame clones, with some not included. V and J calls and clone size are those listed in that table; D and trimming were worked out from the DNA. The table has around 310,000 clones, 88% seen once; the top ten hold roughly 4%. These data originate in a study of blood T cell repertoires in COVID-19. Turning to the study itself: Whether acute or convalescent, the COVID-19 samples came from the United States, Italy and Spain. PBMCs, B-cell-depleted T cells, or T cells provided the cDNA or gDNA that made up the material.

The ends were cut back, 0 bases at V and 0 bases at J, with 20 bases in the middle. Germline CDR1 is MGHRA and CDR2 is YSYEKL. The CDR3 runs 20 residues. The TCR sequence derives from a woman aged 45-59 years with active or convalescent COVID-19. Sequenced: peripheral blood. The V call is TRBV4-1, the J call TRBJ2-2; a weak D match, TRBD2 (5 bases). Written as DNA, the CDR3 is TGCGCCAGCAGCCAAGAACGGTGGGAGACTACCAAGGCGAACACCGGGGAGCTGTTTTTT. Amino acid sequence: CASSQERWETTKANTGELFF.